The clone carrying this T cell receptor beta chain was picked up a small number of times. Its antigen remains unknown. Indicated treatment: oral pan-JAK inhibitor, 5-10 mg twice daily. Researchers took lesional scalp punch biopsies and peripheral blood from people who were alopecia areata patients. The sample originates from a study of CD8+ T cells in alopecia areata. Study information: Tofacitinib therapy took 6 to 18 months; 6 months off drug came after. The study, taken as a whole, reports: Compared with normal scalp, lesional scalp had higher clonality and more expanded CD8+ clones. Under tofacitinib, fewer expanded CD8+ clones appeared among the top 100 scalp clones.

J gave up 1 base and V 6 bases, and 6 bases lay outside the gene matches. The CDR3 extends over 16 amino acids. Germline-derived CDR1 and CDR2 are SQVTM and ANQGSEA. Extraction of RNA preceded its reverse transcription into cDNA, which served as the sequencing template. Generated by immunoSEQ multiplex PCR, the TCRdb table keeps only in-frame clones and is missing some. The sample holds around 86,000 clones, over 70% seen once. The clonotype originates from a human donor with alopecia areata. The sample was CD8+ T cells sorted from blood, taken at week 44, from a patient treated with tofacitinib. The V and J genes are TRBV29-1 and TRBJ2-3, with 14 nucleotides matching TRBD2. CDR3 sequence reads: CSVRLAGGPGTDTQYF. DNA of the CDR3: TGCAGCGTCAGACTAGCGGGGGGGCCGGGCACAGATACGCAGTATTTT.